These 11 T cell receptor beta chains were sequenced from one sample in a study of blood T cell repertoires in COVID-19. The method was immunoSEQ multiplex PCR; TCRdb's version includes in-frame clones alone and lacks a portion of them. The sample contains about 74,000 clones, approximately 84% of which appear only once. Sequenced input: peripheral blood. These receptors originate from a middle-aged man with active COVID-19.

The genes are TRBV6-5 and TRBJ2-2; the match to TRBD1 covers 7 bases. There are 14 residues in the CDR3. The V gene's germline CDR1 is MNHEY and CDR2 SVGAGI. The junction had 3 bases not matched to a gene; V was cut back by 5 bases and J by 3 bases. CDR3 coding DNA: TGTGCCAGCAGTCGACAGGGTCACACCGGGGAGCTGTTTTTT. Translation: CASSRQGHTGELFF.

For this clone: Distinct nucleotide sequences in the sample also encode this CDR3. The chain is built from TRBV6-5 and TRBJ1-6, with D possibly matching TRBD1 (6 bases). This CDR3 has 16 residues. Germline assignment: CDR1 MNHEY and CDR2 SVGAGI. V gave up 1 base and J gave up 5 bases, with 12 bases separating them. This CDR3 reads CASSYYGQPDNSPLHF. The DNA for the CDR3 is TGTGCCAGCAGTTACTACGGACAGCCCGATAATTCACCCCTCCACTTT.

This rearrangement joins TRBV4-3 to TRBJ2-1, with 8 bases lining up with TRBD1. Germline CDR1 reads LGHNA; CDR2 reads YSLEER. CDR3 length: 16 residues. V lost 2 bases to trimming and J lost 3 bases; unmatched junction nucleotides: 6. For the CDR3, the DNA is TGCGCCAGCAGCCAATCCGGGACAGGAGACTACAATGAGCAGTTCTTC. This encodes CASSQSGTGDYNEQFF.

The rearrangement links TRBV2 to TRBJ2-7; D is perhaps TRBD2 (6 bases). The CDR3 runs 13 residues. V lost 4 bases and J lost 7, with 14 bases in between. CDR1 is SNHLY, CDR2 FYNNEI, per germline. CDR3 sequence reads: CASSGGTTREQYF. In DNA, the CDR3 is TGTGCCAGCAGTGGCGGGACGACGAGGGAGCAGTACTTC.

V gene TRBV6-2 or TRBV6-3 combines with J gene TRBJ1-2; D gene ambiguous. Trimming pared 2 bases from V and 4 bases from J, leaving 5 bases between. There are 12 residues in the CDR3. CDR1 and CDR2 from the germline V gene are MNHEY and SVGEGT. The CDR3 nucleotides are TGTGCCAGCAGTTACGAGGCCTATGGCTACACCTTC. Translation gives CASSYEAYGYTF.

V gene TRBV14 combines with J gene TRBJ2-7, with 10 nucleotides matching TRBD1. This CDR3 is 14 amino acids long. The germline CDR1 and CDR2 sequences are SGHDN and FVKESK. Trimming removed 6 bases from V and 4 bases from J; junction bases left unmatched: 6. CDR3 in DNA: TGTGCCAGCAGGACTGGACAGGGGGTATACGAGCAGTACTTC. This sequence encodes CASRTGQGVYEQYF.

This clone was observed a few times. The gene calls are TRBV7-2 and TRBJ2-2; D not resolved. The CDR3 runs to 14 residues. CDR1 is SGHTA, CDR2 FQGNSA, per germline. V lost 4 bases to trimming and J lost 5 bases, with 11 bases between them. The CDR3 here is CASSSSWATGELFF. Here the CDR3 DNA reads TGTGCCAGCAGCTCCTCTTGGGCGACCGGGGAGCTGTTTTTT.

This clone showed up just once. The chain combines TRBV7-2 with TRBJ2-7; D is undetermined. V was pared by 4 bases and J by 1 base, with 11 bases between. Per the germline V gene, CDR1 is SGHTA and CDR2 is FQGNSA. This CDR3 contains 14 residues. This CDR3 reads CASSSYHGSYEQYF. CDR3 sequence (DNA): TGTGCCAGCAGCTCTTATCACGGGTCCTACGAGCAGTACTTC.

The V gene is TRBV5-1, the J gene TRBJ2-3, with 9 bases that match TRBD2. This CDR3 has 15 amino acids. Looked up from germline, CDR1 is SGHRS and CDR2 is YFSETQ. The J segment lost 1 base and the V segment lost 4 bases, leaving 4 bases of the junction unmatched. The CDR3 reads CASSARTSGTDTQYF. For the CDR3, the DNA is TGCGCCAGCAGCGCCCGGACTAGCGGCACAGATACGCAGTATTTT.

This chain joins TRBV12-3 or TRBV12-4 and TRBJ2-1; D not resolved. V was trimmed by 3 bases and J by 3 bases, leaving 6 bases between them. The CDR3 totals 13 residues. The DNA for the CDR3 is TGTGCCAGCAGTTTTACCAGCTACAATGAGCAGTTCTTC. This sequence encodes CASSFTSYNEQFF.

The chain combines TRBV6-2 or TRBV6-3 with TRBJ2-3, with 14 bases matching TRBD2. The CDR3 is 18 amino acids. Germline V gene data show CDR1 as MNHEY and CDR2 as SVGEGT. V shed 4 bases, J shed 6 bases, and the junction held 12 bases outside the gene matches. The CDR3 DNA reads as TGTGCCAGCAGTTCCCCGCCGGGACTAGCGGGAGTGACGGATACGCAGTATTTT. It yields the protein CASSSPPGLAGVTDTQYF.